This T cell receptor beta chain is drawn from a study of beta chain features in type 1 diabetes. Across the study: Researchers looked at 85 million to 110 million sorted cells across all samples. Broader study findings: A moderate, significant TCRB CDR3 shortening appeared in type 1 diabetes across four CD4+ subsets. Over-representation of high TCR-expressing cells was a possible consequence of cDNA sequencing. For TCRB rearrangement, an influence of HLA type remained unresolved here.

V lost 2 bases and J 7 bases, leaving 15 bases between the germline ends. CDR3 length equals 15 residues. The germline V gene encodes CDR1 KGHSH and CDR2 LQKENI. This clone has just a few counts. The antigen remains unidentified. cDNA synthesis used the whole RNA isolate, giving expressed TCRB sequences. The data were produced by immunoSEQ multiplex PCR, yet TCRdb's version contains in-frame clones alone and is incomplete. The data contain about 280,000 clones, 15% of them singletons. Sequenced: naive CD4+ T cells from blood. The rearrangement links TRBV18 to TRBJ2-1; D is possibly TRBD2 (6 bases). This TCR was recovered from a man aged 18 to 30 with type 1 diabetes. The CDR3 DNA follows: TGTGCCAGCTCACCATCGGCGGGGTCGGGGAATGAGCAGTTCTTC. Its protein is CASSPSAGSGNEQFF.